Below, 32 T cell receptor beta chains from the same sample are listed, as sequenced in a study of Ad26.COV2.S vaccination and SARS-CoV-2 variants. Profiling relied on immunoSEQ multiplex PCR, and the TCRdb table lists in-frame clones only, not all of them. This table has roughly 510,000 clones, approximately 88% appearing once. This sample's treatment: some 20 received Ad26.COV2.S at low or high dose, single or two shots; roughly five received placebo; per-sample allocation not given. Day 63 after the first injection of vaccine or placebo was the sampling time. The sample in question was peripheral blood, obtained in a trial of Ad26.COV2.S vaccine versus placebo. The receptors shown here come from a person between 18 and 59 years old who received the Ad26.COV2.S COVID-19 vaccine or a placebo.

This sequence joins TRBV27 and TRBJ1-2; 7 nucleotides line up with TRBD1. The CDR3 is made up of 14 amino acids. Germline lookup yields CDR1 MNHEY and CDR2 SMNVEV (reference sequence). Trimming removed 3 bases from V and 8 bases from J; junction bases left unmatched: 9. The chain's CDR3 is CASSFAGTVAGYTF. CDR3 DNA: TGTGCCAGCAGTTTCGCAGGGACAGTCGCCGGCTACACCTTC.

The chain carries TRBV25-1 and TRBJ1-5; D remains ambiguous. Germline assignment: CDR1 MGHDK and CDR2 SYGVNS. This CDR3 region has 14 residues. V shed 4 bases and J shed 11 bases, with 18 bases lying between them. CDR3 in amino acids: CASSGSGGGRTQHF. The CDR3 DNA reads TGTGCCAGCAGTGGATCAGGCGGCGGACGAACCCAGCATTTT.

V is TRBV5-1 and J is TRBJ2-3; D is ambiguous. Trimming cost V 0 bases and J 5 bases, with 13 bases left between them. CDR1 and CDR2 (germline): SGHRS, YFSETQ. This CDR3 has 15 amino acids. The CDR3 here is CASSLAGPTRDTQYF. In nucleotides, the CDR3 is TGCGCCAGCAGCTTGGCCGGTCCAACGCGAGATACGCAGTATTTT. Full variable domain (remainder filled in from reference TRBV5-1 and TRBJ2-3): KAGVTQTPRYLIKTRGQQVTLSCSPISGHRSVSWYQQTPGQGLQFLFEYFSETQRNKGNFPGRFSGRQFSNSRSEMNVSTLELGDSALYLCASSLAGPTRDTQYFGPGTRLTVL.

The V call is TRBV27, the J call TRBJ2-6, with D unclear. The germline V gene has CDR1 MNHEY and CDR2 SMNVEV (reference sequence). The CDR3 sequence is 13 residues long. V was trimmed by 6 bases and J by 3 bases, leaving 6 bases between them. CDR3 protein: CASSLYGANVLTF. The DNA for the CDR3 is TGTGCCAGCAGCCTTTATGGGGCCAACGTCCTGACTTTC.

The chain has TRBV19 and TRBJ2-3; TRBD2 matches at 9 bases. The V and J ends lost 4 bases and 1 base, in that order; junction bases with no gene match: 9. Germline V gene sequence: CDR1 LNHDA, CDR2 SQIVND (reference sequence). The CDR3 sequence is 17 residues long. The CDR3 sequence is CASSTGLSGRRTDTQYF. CDR3 DNA sequence: TGTGCCAGTAGTACTGGACTTAGCGGGAGACGCACAGATACGCAGTATTTT. The complete variable domain, with remaining parts taken from reference TRBV19 and TRBJ2-3, reads DGGITQSPKYLFRKEGQNVTLSCEQNLNHDAMYWYRQDPGQGLRLIYYSQIVNDFQKGDIAEGYSVSREKKESFPLTVTSAQKNPTAFYLCASSTGLSGRRTDTQYFGPGTRLTVL.

V usage is TRBV6-1 and J usage is TRBJ1-2, with a tentative D call TRBD1 (5 bases). CDR3 length equals 14 residues. Deletions cut 6 bases from V and 8 bases from J, with 19 bases between. Germline V gene data show CDR1 as MNHNS and CDR2 as SASEGT. The CDR3 sequence: CASSYLGGVEGYTF. The CDR3 region has the DNA TGTGCCAGCAGCTACCTGGGGGGTGTAGAAGGCTACACCTTC.

The rearrangement joins TRBV19 to TRBJ2-3; possibly TRBD2 for D (6 bases). The V gene lost 5 bases and the J gene lost 3 bases, with 12 bases spanning the gap. Looked up from germline, CDR1 is LNHDA and CDR2 is SQIVND (reference sequence). The CDR3 spans 14 residues. In DNA form, the CDR3 reads TGTGCCAGTAGTGAGAGGACTACGACAGATACGCAGTATTTT. This gives the protein CASSERTTTDTQYF.

Turning to this clone: Other DNA sequences in the same sample also yield this CDR3. J is TRBJ2-7 and V is TRBV27; TRBD2 aligns across 8 bases. Unmatched junction bases numbered 3, after V lost 5 bases and J lost 3 bases. This CDR3 contains 13 residues. Germline CDR1 is MNHEY and CDR2 is SMNVEV (reference sequence). The CDR3: CASSLSGSYEQYF. The CDR3 DNA is TGTGCCAGCAGTCTGAGCGGGAGCTACGAGCAGTACTTC.

The rearrangement joins TRBV3-1 (or the pseudogene TRBV3-2) to TRBJ1-1; no definite D call. The V gene lost 2 bases and the J gene lost 4 bases, with 11 bases spanning the gap. Germline assignment: CDR1 LGHDT and CDR2 YNNKEL (reference sequence). The CDR3 is made up of 14 amino acids. The CDR3 DNA reads TGTGCCAGCAGCCAATATGGACTGCCCACTGAAGCTTTCTTT. Translation gives CASSQYGLPTEAFF.

The genes are TRBV4-2 and TRBJ2-5; TRBD1 is a possible D gene (5 bases). The CDR3 is 16 residues long. V was pared by 0 bases and J by 5 bases, with 16 bases between. Germline V gives CDR1 LGHNA, CDR2 YNFKEQ. This CDR3 is CASSQELGQGGETQYF. The CDR3 nucleotides are TGTGCCAGCAGCCAAGAATTGGGGCAGGGTGGGGAGACCCAGTACTTC.

This chain joins TRBV4-1 and TRBJ1-1; D possibly corresponds to TRBD1 (6 bases). The V end was cut by 6 bases, the J end by 5 bases, with 13 bases between. The CDR3 consists of 13 residues. The germline gives CDR1 MGHRA, CDR2 YSYEKL. CDR3 sequence (DNA): TGCGCCAGCAGGGGAACAGGGAGGACTGAAGCTTTCTTT. Protein product: CASRGTGRTEAFF.

This rearrangement joins TRBV7-3 to TRBJ1-1, with D maybe TRBD1 (6 bases). Germline V CDR1 and CDR2: SGHTA, FQGTGA. The CDR3 extends over 16 amino acids. V was cut by 1 base and J by 1 base, with 13 bases left in between. DNA of the CDR3: TGTGCCAGCAGCTTAAATATTGCAGGGGCGAACACTGAAGCTTTCTTT. Translated: CASSLNIAGANTEAFF.

The chain links TRBV7-9 to TRBJ1-5; D call uncertain. The CDR3 spans 15 residues. The ends were cut back, 3 bases at V and 5 bases at J, with 14 bases in the middle. The germline gives CDR1 SEHNR, CDR2 FQNEAQ (reference sequence). CDR3 sequence reads: CASSLDVPRDQPQHF. In DNA form, the CDR3 reads TGTGCCAGCAGCTTGGATGTCCCAAGAGATCAGCCCCAGCATTTT.

This clone was seen only once. J is TRBJ2-7 and V is TRBV11-2, with D perhaps TRBD1 or TRBD2 (5 bases each). Per the germline V gene, CDR1 is SGHAT and CDR2 is FQNNGV. The V and J ends lost 5 bases and 0 bases respectively, with 14 bases between them. This CDR3 contains 15 residues. The CDR3 loop is CASSRGRGNSYEQYF. In DNA, the CDR3 is TGTGCCAGCAGCAGGGGACGGGGCAACTCCTACGAGCAGTACTTC.

The chain links TRBV21-1 to TRBJ1-1. TRBV21-1 is a pseudogene locus. This CDR3 is 16 amino acids long. The CDR3 DNA sequence: TGTGCCAGCAGACCCAGTGGGGGGCGCGTAGATACTGAAGCTTTCTTT. Its translation: CASRPSGGRVDTEAFF.

J is TRBJ2-2 and V is TRBV9; D may be TRBD2 (6 bases). The CDR3 is made up of 15 amino acids. Germline V gene data show CDR1 as SGDLS and CDR2 as YYNGEE. Trimming removed 0 bases at V and 7 bases at J, with 13 bases between. As DNA, the CDR3 is TGTGCCAGCAGCGTAGACTCCGCGGGGTTCGGGGAGCTGTTTTTT. This gives the protein CASSVDSAGFGELFF.

This rearrangement joins TRBV5-4 to TRBJ1-1; D gene ambiguous. Germline assignment: CDR1 SGHNT and CDR2 YYREEE (reference sequence). V lost 1 base to trimming and J lost 6 bases, with 10 bases between them. The CDR3 covers 13 residues. This CDR3 is CASSLYQVSEAFF. For the CDR3, the DNA is TGTGCCAGCAGCTTGTATCAGGTCTCTGAAGCTTTCTTT.

The CDR3 DNA follows: TGTGCCAGCGGTGGCGGGTCGAACACCGGGGAGCTGTTTTTT. It specifies CASGGGSNTGELFF. The genes are TRBV28 and TRBJ2-2, with D possibly TRBD2 on 5 matching bases. CDR1 and CDR2 from the germline V gene are MDHEN and SYDVKM. The CDR3 has 14 amino acids. V lost 8 bases, J lost 0 bases, and 10 bases lay in between.

This chain uses TRBV5-1 with TRBJ2-5; D gene unclear. The CDR3 is made up of 13 amino acids. Germline V gene lookup returns CDR1 SGHRS and CDR2 YFSETQ. V shed 5 bases and J shed 5 bases, with 13 bases lying between them. DNA of the CDR3: TGCGCCAGCAGGGCCTCAGCGAGGGAGACCCAGTACTTC. This encodes CASRASARETQYF.

For this clone: The sample holds other DNA sequences that translate to the same CDR3. The chain joins TRBV9 to TRBJ2-5; a possible D gene is TRBD2 (6 bases). Trimming took 0 bases from V and 5 from J, leaving 11 bases between them. This CDR3 is 14 amino acids long. Germline CDR1 reads SGDLS; CDR2 reads YYNGEE. The CDR3: CASSVDEGRETQYF. In nucleotides, the CDR3 is TGTGCCAGCAGCGTAGATGAGGGGAGGGAGACCCAGTACTTC.

The chain combines TRBV5-4 with TRBJ2-7, with 10 bases lining up with TRBD2. J lost 12 bases, V lost 0 bases, and 15 bases had no gene match. The CDR3 length is 16 residues. From germline, CDR1 is SGHNT and CDR2 YYREEE (reference sequence). The CDR3 coding sequence is TGTGCCAGCAGCTTGGCCGGCACTAGCGGGGCAACCTTTAGGTACTTC. It yields the protein CASSLAGTSGATFRYF.

In this sample, this clone turned up once. This rearrangement joins TRBV5-4 to TRBJ2-1; 7 nucleotides align to TRBD1. CDR3 length equals 13 residues. The germline V gene encodes CDR1 SGHNT and CDR2 YYREEE (reference sequence). V shed 4 bases, J shed 8 bases, and the junction held 6 bases outside the gene matches. CDR3 region: CASSRVDRDEQFF. The CDR3 DNA sequence: TGTGCCAGCAGCCGAGTCGACAGGGATGAGCAGTTCTTC.

J is TRBJ2-7 and V is TRBV7-9, with 8 bases fitting TRBD1. J gave up 3 bases and V 1 base, and 11 bases lay outside the gene matches. Germline values: CDR1 SEHNR, CDR2 FQNEAQ (reference sequence). This CDR3 has 17 residues. DNA of the CDR3: TGTGCCAGCAGCTTAGGGGGGACAGGCCTCTCCTACTACGAGCAGTACTTC. Protein product: CASSLGGTGLSYYEQYF.

The V gene is TRBV7-9, the J gene TRBJ2-5; TRBD2 might be the D (6 bases). Trimming pared 5 bases from V and 2 bases from J, leaving 9 bases between. The CDR3 consists of 13 residues. Germline V gives CDR1 SEHNR, CDR2 FQNEAQ (reference sequence). This CDR3 is CASSRGGQETQYF. In DNA form, the CDR3 reads TGTGCCAGCAGCCGTGGGGGGCAAGAGACCCAGTACTTC.

This clone was counted once. This sequence joins TRBV27 and TRBJ1-3; weak D call: TRBD1 (6 bases). Germline CDR1 is MNHEY and CDR2 is SMNVEV (reference sequence). The CDR3 runs to 14 residues. V lost 6 bases and J lost 3, with 12 bases in between. Here the CDR3 reads CASRPQGNGNTIYF. The CDR3 bases are TGTGCCAGCAGACCTCAGGGGAATGGAAACACCATATATTTT.

The genes are TRBV10-3 and TRBJ2-7, with D perhaps matching TRBD2 (6 bases). With 11 bases removed from V and 3 bases from J, the gap between germline ends came to 11 bases. Germline-derived CDR1 and CDR2 are ENHRY and SYGVKD. This CDR3 is built from 11 residues. CDR3 amino acids: CASAGIYEQYF. CDR3 in DNA: TGTGCCTCCGCGGGGATCTACGAGCAGTACTTC.

The rearrangement links TRBV3-1 (or the pseudogene TRBV3-2) to TRBJ2-1; D gene uncertain. In germline, CDR1 is LGHDT, CDR2 YNNKEL (reference sequence). Trimming left V 3 bases short and J 8 bases short, with 17 bases between. The CDR3 spans 15 residues. CDR3 DNA: TGTGCCAGCAGCCAGGCCCGCGGCTCCGTCGATGAGCAGTTCTTC. Its translation: CASSQARGSVDEQFF.

The genes are TRBV9 and TRBJ2-7; tentative D call: TRBD2 (5 bases). In germline, CDR1 is SGDLS, CDR2 YYNGEE. The CDR3 totals 14 residues. Deletions cut 3 bases from V and 3 bases from J, with 13 bases between. The CDR3 loop reads CASSATGILYEQYF. The CDR3 coding sequence is TGTGCCAGCAGCGCAACCGGGATACTCTACGAGCAGTACTTC. The whole variable domain, filled in from reference TRBV9 and TRBJ2-7, reads DSGVTQTPKHLITATGQRVTLRCSPRSGDLSVYWYQQSLDQGLQFLIQYYNGEERAKGNILERFSAQQFPDLHSELNLSSLELGDSALYFCASSATGILYEQYFGPGTRLTVT.

V and J are TRBV27 and TRBJ2-1, with TRBD1 identical over 12 bases. Per the germline V gene, CDR1 is MNHEY and CDR2 is SMNVEV (reference sequence). The CDR3 sequence is 15 residues long. V shed 5 bases, J shed 8 bases, and the junction held 7 bases outside the gene matches. CDR3 sequence reads: CASSTWDRGQDEQFF. The CDR3 DNA is TGTGCCAGCAGTACATGGGACAGGGGGCAGGATGAGCAGTTCTTC.

The V call is TRBV2, the J call TRBJ2-4; 9 bases line up with TRBD2. The length of the CDR3 is 19 residues. Germline CDR1 reads SNHLY; CDR2 reads FYNNEI. Trimming took 0 bases from V and 1 from J; bases not matched to a gene: 10. CDR3 coding DNA: TGTGCCAGCAGTGAAGCGGGTAGCGGGAGAGGTGGGGCCAAAAACATTCAGTACTTC. This gives the protein CASSEAGSGRGGAKNIQYF.

V and J are TRBV18 and TRBJ2-7; the D gene is possibly TRBD1 (6 bases). The CDR3 is 15 amino acids. Trimming took off 6 bases at V and 3 bases at J, with 18 bases between the two ends. From germline, CDR1 is KGHSH and CDR2 LQKENI. Written as DNA, the CDR3 is TGTGCCAGCTCCTCCGAGGCTCAGGGGTTCTACGAGCAGTACTTC. Translation: CASSSEAQGFYEQYF.

The chain is built from TRBV11-3 and TRBJ2-7; D may be TRBD2 (6 bases). CDR1 and CDR2 (germline): SGHNT, YENEEA. V lost 2 bases and J 4 bases, leaving 18 bases between the germline ends. The CDR3 has 16 residues. The chain's CDR3 is CASSLNFGGVVYEQYF. CDR3 sequence (DNA): TGTGCCAGCAGCTTAAACTTCGGGGGAGTGGTGTACGAGCAGTACTTC.